What follows are 19 T cell receptor beta chains derived from one specimen sequenced in a study of cytomegalovirus exposure and HLA in healthy donors. 60 Vbeta and 13 Jbeta primers were used in PCR. TCRdb's table, derived via immunoSEQ multiplex PCR, lists solely in-frame clones and lacks some. The table shows about 160,000 clones, with over 65% occurring only once. What was sequenced was PBMCs. The receptors stem from a man aged 40-55 years in good health and CMV-seropositive.

This chain uses TRBV27 with TRBJ2-2; 12 bases align to TRBD2. Per germline, CDR1 MNHEY and CDR2 SMNVEV (reference sequence). V shed 5 bases, J shed 4 bases, and the junction held 5 bases outside the gene matches. The CDR3 consists of 16 residues. CDR3 in amino acids: CASSPSSGRATGELFF. As DNA, the CDR3 is TGTGCCAGCAGTCCCTCTAGCGGGAGGGCCACCGGGGAGCTGTTTTTT.

J is TRBJ1-1 and V is TRBV7-9; no reliable D call. Germline CDR1 and CDR2: SEHNR and FQNEAQ (reference sequence). The CDR3 is 13 amino acids. Trimming cost V 5 bases and J 4 bases, with 11 bases left between them. CDR3: CASSLNTGTEAFF. The CDR3 DNA reads TGTGCCAGCAGCCTTAATACCGGCACTGAAGCTTTCTTT.

This clone was seen a handful of times. The chain is built from TRBV5-1 and TRBJ2-1; 8 nucleotides agree with TRBD2. Germline CDR1 and CDR2: SGHRS and YFSETQ. The CDR3 sequence is 16 residues long. The V gene end was trimmed by 0 bases and the J gene end by 10 bases; junction bases not matched to a gene: 12. The CDR3 protein is CASSLDGMRGVREQFF. The CDR3 coding sequence is TGCGCCAGCAGCTTGGACGGTATGCGGGGGGTAAGGGAGCAGTTCTTC.

About this clone itself: Mismatch with germline at one junction end may stem from a read error. CDR3 nucleotide sequence: TGTGCCAGCAGCTTAGAGGGGAGGCCGAAGACCGGGGAGCTGTTTTTT. This encodes CASSLEGRPKTGELFF. The chain couples TRBV7-9 to TRBJ2-2; D perhaps matches TRBD2 (6 bases). The CDR3 is 16 residues long. CDR1 is SEHNR, CDR2 FQNEAQ, per germline (reference sequence).

This clone was seen once. The rearrangement uses TRBV7-9 and TRBJ2-3; 11 bases match TRBD1. Trimming removed 5 bases from V and 0 bases from J; junction bases left unmatched: 4. Germline V lookup: CDR1 SEHNR, CDR2 FQNEAQ (reference sequence). The CDR3 extends over 16 amino acids. This CDR3 reads CASSPGTGGSTDTQYF. CDR3 bases: TGTGCCAGCAGCCCCGGGACAGGGGGAAGCACAGATACGCAGTATTTT.

The V gene is TRBV7-5, the J gene TRBJ2-6; the D call TRBD2 from the table was never checked on the DNA. TRBV7-5 is a pseudogene locus. CDR3 length: 9 amino acids. CDR3 loop: CVRSYVLTF. In nucleotides, the CDR3 is TGTGTCAGATCCTACGTCCTGACTTTC.

The chain has TRBV13 and TRBJ1-1, with 10 bases aligning to TRBD1. With V trimmed by 5 bases and J by 9 bases, 6 bases remained unmatched. There are 13 residues in the CDR3. Looked up from germline, CDR1 is PRHDT and CDR2 is FYEKMQ (reference sequence). DNA of the CDR3: TGTGCCAGCAGCGAGGGACAGGGGCGGAAAGCTTTCTTT. Translation: CASSEGQGRKAFF. Drawing the rest from reference TRBV13 and TRBJ1-1, the complete variable domain is AAGVIQSPRHLIKEKRETATLKCYPIPRHDTVYWYQQGPGQDPQFLISFYEKMQSDKGSIPDRFSAQQFSDYHSELNMSSLELGDSALYFCASSEGQGRKAFFGQGTRLTVV.

The chain employs TRBV30 and TRBJ2-7; 8 bases map to TRBD2. This CDR3 spans 13 amino acids. Germline values: CDR1 GTSNPN, CDR2 SVGIG (reference sequence). After removal of 4 bases from V and 2 bases from J, the junction contained 4 bases not matched to a gene. In DNA form, the CDR3 reads TGTGCCTGGACTAGCGGGCCAACCTACGAGCAGTACTTC. Residues: CAWTSGPTYEQYF.

This chain joins TRBV28 and TRBJ1-1, with D tentatively TRBD1 (6 bases). Germline V lookup: CDR1 MDHEN, CDR2 SYDVKM. The V gene lost 10 bases and the J gene lost 0 bases, with 12 bases spanning the gap. This CDR3 comprises 13 residues. The CDR3 DNA reads as TGTGCCACCACAGGGCCACTGAACACTGAAGCTTTCTTT. Amino acid sequence: CATTGPLNTEAFF.

The gene calls are TRBV15 and TRBJ2-7; D might be TRBD2 (6 bases). The CDR3 runs 15 residues. CDR1 LNHNV and CDR2 YYDKDF come from the germline V gene (reference sequence). Trimming removed 3 bases from V and 0 bases from J, with 12 bases in between. This CDR3 reads CATSRGRDSSYEQYF. The CDR3, as DNA: TGTGCCACCAGCAGGGGTCGGGACTCCTCCTACGAGCAGTACTTC.

This clone occurred once. The CDR3 coding sequence is TGCGCCAGCAGCAAACAAACCGGGACTCGGCAAGAGACCCAGTACTTC. The encoded protein is CASSKQTGTRQETQYF. This chain uses TRBV5-1 with TRBJ2-5; possible D gene TRBD2, 6 bases. Trimming removed 4 bases from V and 2 bases from J, with 18 bases in between. The germline V gene has CDR1 SGHRS and CDR2 YFSETQ. CDR3 size: 16 residues.

V and J are TRBV5-1 and TRBJ2-7, with TRBD2 matching 10 bases. CDR1 is SGHRS and CDR2 is YFSETQ in the germline V gene. The junction had 8 bases not matched to a gene; V was cut back by 2 bases and J by 6 bases. This CDR3 region has 15 residues. CDR3 in DNA: TGCGCCAGCAGCTTTAGGCTAGCGGGAGACCGCGAGCAGTACTTC. It is translated as CASSFRLAGDREQYF.

This sequence joins TRBV7-2 and TRBJ2-1; 7 bases are shared with TRBD2. The V segment lost 3 bases and the J segment 3 bases; nucleotides outside the gene matches: 5. The CDR3 contains 15 residues. Germline V CDR1 and CDR2: SGHTA, FQGNSA. CDR3 sequence (DNA): TGTGCCAGCAGCTTTAGGGACTACTTCTACAATGAGCAGTTCTTC. This encodes CASSFRDYFYNEQFF.

This clone was detected once. The rearrangement links TRBV7-8 to TRBJ1-2, with D unresolved. The V gene lost 4 bases and the J gene lost 6 bases, with 18 bases spanning the gap. The CDR3 length is 15 residues. The germline gives CDR1 SGHVS, CDR2 FQNEAQ. This CDR3 reads CASSSTFKTGDGYTF. The CDR3 DNA is TGTGCCAGCAGCTCCACCTTTAAAACCGGGGATGGCTACACCTTC.

The rearrangement uses TRBV10-3 and TRBJ1-3; no reliable D call. Germline lookup yields CDR1 ENHRY and CDR2 SYGVKD. V was clipped by 0 bases and J by 0 bases, with 12 bases between them. The CDR3 has 17 amino acids. The CDR3: CAISESRNPNSGNTIYF. For the CDR3, the DNA is TGTGCCATCAGTGAGTCGAGGAACCCCAACTCTGGAAACACCATATATTTT.

The chain has TRBV21-1 and TRBJ2-3; TRBD1, the D gene given by the table, was not confirmed from the DNA. TRBV21-1 is listed as a pseudogene. The CDR3 contains 15 residues. The DNA for the CDR3 is TGTGCCAGCAGCAAAGTTGGGCCCTTCGCGGATACGCAGTATTTT. It codes for CASSKVGPFADTQYF.

This clone has only a few counts. This chain uses TRBV28 with TRBJ2-7, with 7 bases fitting TRBD1. Losses at the gene ends were 4 bases for V and 4 bases for J; bases not matched to a gene: 7. From germline, CDR1 is MDHEN and CDR2 SYDVKM. This CDR3 is 14 amino acids long. This chain's CDR3 is CASSSGGIAYEQYF. The CDR3 DNA is TGTGCCAGCAGTTCAGGGGGAATTGCATACGAGCAGTACTTC.

The rearrangement uses TRBV7-9 and TRBJ1-3, with D hard to call. Trimming shortened V by 4 bases and J by 0 bases, and 4 bases separated the two germline ends. The CDR3 loop spans 13 amino acids. Per germline, CDR1 SEHNR and CDR2 FQNEAQ (reference sequence). The CDR3 is CASSSSSGNTIYF. Written as DNA, the CDR3 is TGTGCCAGCAGCTCTAGCTCTGGAAACACCATATATTTT.

This chain links TRBV28 with TRBJ1-1; tentative D call: TRBD1 (5 bases). Germline V gene lookup returns CDR1 MDHEN and CDR2 SYDVKM. Trimming pared 3 bases from V and 0 bases from J, leaving 20 bases between. CDR3 length: 18 amino acids. DNA for the CDR3: TGTGCCAGCAGTTTGGGACTCGGAGGGAAGAAGATGAACACTGAAGCTTTCTTT. This encodes CASSLGLGGKKMNTEAFF.